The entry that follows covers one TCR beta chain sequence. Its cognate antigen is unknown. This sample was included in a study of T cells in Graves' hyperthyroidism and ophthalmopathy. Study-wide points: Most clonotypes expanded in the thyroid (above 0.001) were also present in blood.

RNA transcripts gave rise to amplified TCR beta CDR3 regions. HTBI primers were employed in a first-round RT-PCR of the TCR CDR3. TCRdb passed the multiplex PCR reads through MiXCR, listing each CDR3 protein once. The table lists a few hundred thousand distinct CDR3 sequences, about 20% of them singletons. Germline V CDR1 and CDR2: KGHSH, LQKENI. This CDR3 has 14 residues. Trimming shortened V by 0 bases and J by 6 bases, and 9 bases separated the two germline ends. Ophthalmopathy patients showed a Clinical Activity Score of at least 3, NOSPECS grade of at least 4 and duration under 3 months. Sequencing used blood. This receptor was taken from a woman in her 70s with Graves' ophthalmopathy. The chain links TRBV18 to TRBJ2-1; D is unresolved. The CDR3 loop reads CASSPPSGVNEQFF. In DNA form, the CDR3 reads TGTGCCAGCTCACCACCGTCTGGGGTCAATGAGCAGTTCTTC.